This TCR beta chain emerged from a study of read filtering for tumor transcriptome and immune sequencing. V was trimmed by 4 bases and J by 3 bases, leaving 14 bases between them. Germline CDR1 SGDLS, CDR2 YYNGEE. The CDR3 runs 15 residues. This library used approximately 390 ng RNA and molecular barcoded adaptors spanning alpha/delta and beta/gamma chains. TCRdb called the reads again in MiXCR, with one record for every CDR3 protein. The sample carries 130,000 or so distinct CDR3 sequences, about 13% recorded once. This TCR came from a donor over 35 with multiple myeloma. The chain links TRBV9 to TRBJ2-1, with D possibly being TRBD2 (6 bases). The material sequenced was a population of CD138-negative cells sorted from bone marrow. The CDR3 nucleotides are TGTGCCAGCAGCCCCGGAGGGCGGGACTACAATGAGCAGTTCTTC. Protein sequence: CASSPGGRDYNEQFF.